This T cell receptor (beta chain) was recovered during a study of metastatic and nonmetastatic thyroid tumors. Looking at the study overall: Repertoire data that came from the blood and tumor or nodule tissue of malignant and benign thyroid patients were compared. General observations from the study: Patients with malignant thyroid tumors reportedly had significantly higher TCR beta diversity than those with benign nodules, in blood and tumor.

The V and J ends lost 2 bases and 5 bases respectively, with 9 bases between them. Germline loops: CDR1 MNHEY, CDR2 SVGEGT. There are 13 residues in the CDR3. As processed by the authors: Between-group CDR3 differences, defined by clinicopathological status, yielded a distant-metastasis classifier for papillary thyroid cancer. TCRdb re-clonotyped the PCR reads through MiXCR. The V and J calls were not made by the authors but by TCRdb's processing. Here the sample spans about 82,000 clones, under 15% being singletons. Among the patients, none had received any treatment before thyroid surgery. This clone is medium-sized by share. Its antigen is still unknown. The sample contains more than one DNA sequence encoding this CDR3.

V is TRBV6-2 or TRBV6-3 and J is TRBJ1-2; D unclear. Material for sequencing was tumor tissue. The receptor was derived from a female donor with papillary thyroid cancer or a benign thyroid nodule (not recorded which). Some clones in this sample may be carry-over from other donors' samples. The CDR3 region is CASSYRGPYGYTF. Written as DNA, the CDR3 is TGTGCCAGCAGTTACCGCGGACCGTATGGCTACACCTTC.